This TCR beta chain was observed in a study of CD8 T cells in ankylosing spondylitis. This clonotype was seen many times. As yet, its antigen is unknown. V was cut by 4 bases and J by 5 bases, with 17 bases left in between. CDR1 MNHEY and CDR2 SVGAGI come from the germline V gene. The CDR3 has 16 residues. Study-level points and caveats: Disease-linked clones displayed a CD8+ phenotype and appeared relatively rarely in peripheral blood. What appeared characteristic of ankylosing spondylitis blood was a TCR beta motif of eight or nine highly homologous variants.

TCRdb recomputed calls from the 5' RACE reads with MiXCR, one row per CDR3 protein. The data contain 250,000 or so distinct CDR3 sequences, approximately 24% of them seen just once; the ten biggest clones take up 0.5% to 0.75%. Sequenced material: blood, either unsorted or a sorted T cell fraction (not recorded which). The TCR was taken from a male donor with ankylosing spondylitis or in good health (not recorded which). V usage is TRBV6-5 and J usage is TRBJ2-2; tentatively, D is TRBD2 (5 bases). CDR3 DNA sequence: TGTGCCAGCAGTTCCACGGGGTTAGAGCGGACCGGGGAGCTGTTTTTT. This gives the protein CASSSTGLERTGELFF.